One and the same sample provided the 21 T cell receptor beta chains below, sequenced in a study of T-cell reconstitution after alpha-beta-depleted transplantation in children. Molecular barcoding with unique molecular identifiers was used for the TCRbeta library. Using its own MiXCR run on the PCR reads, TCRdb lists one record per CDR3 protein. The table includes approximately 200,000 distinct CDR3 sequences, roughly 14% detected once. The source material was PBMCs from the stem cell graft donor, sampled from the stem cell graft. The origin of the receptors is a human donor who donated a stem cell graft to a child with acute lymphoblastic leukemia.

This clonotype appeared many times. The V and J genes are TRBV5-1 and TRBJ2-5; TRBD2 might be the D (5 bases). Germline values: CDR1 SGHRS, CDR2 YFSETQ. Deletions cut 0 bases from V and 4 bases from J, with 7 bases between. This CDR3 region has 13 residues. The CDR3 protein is CASSLGLLETQYF. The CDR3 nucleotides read TGCGCCAGCAGCTTGGGACTATTAGAGACCCAGTACTTC.

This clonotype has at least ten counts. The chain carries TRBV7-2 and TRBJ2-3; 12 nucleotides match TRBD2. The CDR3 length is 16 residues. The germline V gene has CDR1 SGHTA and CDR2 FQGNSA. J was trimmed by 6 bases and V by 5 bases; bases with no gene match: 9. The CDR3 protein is CASSPLAGGPPDTQYF. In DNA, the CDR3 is TGTGCCAGCAGCCCGCTAGCGGGAGGGCCACCTGATACGCAGTATTTT.

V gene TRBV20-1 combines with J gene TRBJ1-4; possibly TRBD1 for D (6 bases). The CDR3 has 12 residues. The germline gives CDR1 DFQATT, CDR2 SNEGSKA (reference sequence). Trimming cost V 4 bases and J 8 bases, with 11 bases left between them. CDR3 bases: TGCAGTGCTAAGGGGGGCGGAGAAAAACTGTTTTTT. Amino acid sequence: CSAKGGGEKLFF.

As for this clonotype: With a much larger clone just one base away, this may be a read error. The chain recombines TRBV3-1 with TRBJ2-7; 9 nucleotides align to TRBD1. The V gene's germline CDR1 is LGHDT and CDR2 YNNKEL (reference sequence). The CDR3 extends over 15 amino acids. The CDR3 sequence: CASCQLNRGLYEQYF. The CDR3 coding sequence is TGTGCCAGCTGCCAGCTCAACAGGGGGCTGTACGAGCAGTACTTC.

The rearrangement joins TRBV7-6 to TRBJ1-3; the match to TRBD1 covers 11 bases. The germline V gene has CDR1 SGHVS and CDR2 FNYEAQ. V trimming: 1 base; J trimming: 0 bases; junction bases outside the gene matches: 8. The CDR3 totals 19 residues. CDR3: CASSLGRTGGPNSGNTIYF. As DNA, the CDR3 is TGTGCCAGCAGCTTAGGACGGACAGGGGGCCCGAACTCTGGAAACACCATATATTTT.

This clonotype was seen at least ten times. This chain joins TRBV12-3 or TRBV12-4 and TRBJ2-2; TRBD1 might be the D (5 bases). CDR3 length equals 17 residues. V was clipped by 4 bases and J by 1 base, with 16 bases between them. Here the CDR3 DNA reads TGTGCCAGCAGTTCCCGCTCAGGGTTGGTGAACACCGGGGAGCTGTTTTTT. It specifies CASSSRSGLVNTGELFF.

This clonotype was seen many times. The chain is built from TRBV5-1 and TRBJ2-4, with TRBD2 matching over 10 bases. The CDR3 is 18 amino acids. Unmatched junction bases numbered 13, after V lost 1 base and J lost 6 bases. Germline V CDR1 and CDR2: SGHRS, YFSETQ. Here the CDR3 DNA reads TGCGCCAGCAGCTTGATTCCTAGCGGGAGCGGTGAGGGAAACATTCAGTACTTC. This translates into CASSLIPSGSGEGNIQYF.

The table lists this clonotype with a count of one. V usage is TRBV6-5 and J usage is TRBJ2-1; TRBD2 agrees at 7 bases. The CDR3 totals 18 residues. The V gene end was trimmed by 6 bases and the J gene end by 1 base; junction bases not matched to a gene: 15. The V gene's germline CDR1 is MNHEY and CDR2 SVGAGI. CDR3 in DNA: TGTGCCAGCAGATCCTCCCGCCTTGGACTAGATTCCTACAATGAGCAGTTCTTC. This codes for CASRSSRLGLDSYNEQFF.

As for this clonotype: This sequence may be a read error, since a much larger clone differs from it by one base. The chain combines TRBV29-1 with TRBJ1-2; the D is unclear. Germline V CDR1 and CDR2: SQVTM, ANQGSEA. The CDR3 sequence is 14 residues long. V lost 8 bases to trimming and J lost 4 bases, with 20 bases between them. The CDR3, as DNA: TGCAGCATCCGCGAATTATTTACGGGCTATGGCTACACCTTC. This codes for CSIRELFTGYGYTF. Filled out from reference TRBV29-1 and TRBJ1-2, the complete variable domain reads SAVISQKPSRDICQRGTSLTIQCQVDSQVTMMFWYRQQPGQSLTLIATANQGSEATYESGFVIDKFPISRPNLTFSTLTVSNMSPEDSSIYLCSIRELFTGYGYTFGSGTRLTVV.

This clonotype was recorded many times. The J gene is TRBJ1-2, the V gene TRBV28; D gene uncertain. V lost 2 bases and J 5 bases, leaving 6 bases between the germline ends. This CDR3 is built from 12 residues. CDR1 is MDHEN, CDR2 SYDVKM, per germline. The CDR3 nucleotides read TGTGCCAGCAGTTTACCCGCTTATGGCTACACCTTC. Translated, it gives CASSLPAYGYTF.

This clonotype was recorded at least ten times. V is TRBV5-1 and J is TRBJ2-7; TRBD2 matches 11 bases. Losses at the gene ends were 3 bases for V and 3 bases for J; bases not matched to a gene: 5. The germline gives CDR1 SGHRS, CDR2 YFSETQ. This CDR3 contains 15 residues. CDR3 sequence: CASSSASGRYYEQYF. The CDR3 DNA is TGCGCCAGCAGCTCGGCTAGCGGGAGGTACTACGAGCAGTACTTC.

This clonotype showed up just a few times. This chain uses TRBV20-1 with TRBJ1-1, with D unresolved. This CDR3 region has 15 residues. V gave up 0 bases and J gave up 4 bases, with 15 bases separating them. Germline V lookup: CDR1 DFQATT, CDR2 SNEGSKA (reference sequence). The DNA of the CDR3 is TGCAGTGCTAGAGATAGCGGAGGGAGGATCACTGAAGCTTTCTTT. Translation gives CSARDSGGRITEAFF.

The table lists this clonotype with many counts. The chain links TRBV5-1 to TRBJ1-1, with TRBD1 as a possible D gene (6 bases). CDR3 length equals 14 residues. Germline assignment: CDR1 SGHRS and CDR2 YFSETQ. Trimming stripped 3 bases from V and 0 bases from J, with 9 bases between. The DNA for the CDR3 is TGCGCCAGCAGCTCGGACAGAGTGAACACTGAAGCTTTCTTT. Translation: CASSSDRVNTEAFF.

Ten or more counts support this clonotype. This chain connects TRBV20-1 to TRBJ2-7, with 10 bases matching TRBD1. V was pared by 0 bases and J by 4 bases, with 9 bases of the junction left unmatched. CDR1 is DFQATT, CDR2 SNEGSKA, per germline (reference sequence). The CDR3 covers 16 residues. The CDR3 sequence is CSARDAGTGAPYEQYF. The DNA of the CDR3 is TGCAGTGCTAGAGATGCCGGGACAGGGGCCCCGTACGAGCAGTACTTC.

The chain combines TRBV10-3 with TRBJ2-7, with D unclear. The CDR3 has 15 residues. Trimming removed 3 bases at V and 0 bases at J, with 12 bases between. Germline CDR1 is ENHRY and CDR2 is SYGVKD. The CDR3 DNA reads TGTGCCATCAGTGATCGGCTCAGGAGCTCCTACGAGCAGTACTTC. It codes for CAISDRLRSSYEQYF.

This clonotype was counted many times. CDR3 sequence (DNA): TGTGCCAGCAGCTTAGACGGGGCCAACGTCCTGACTTTC. This sequence encodes CASSLDGANVLTF. V gene TRBV11-2 combines with J gene TRBJ2-6; no firm D call. The CDR3 has 13 residues. V lost 0 bases, J lost 4 bases, and 1 base lay in between. Germline V gene sequence: CDR1 SGHAT, CDR2 FQNNGV.

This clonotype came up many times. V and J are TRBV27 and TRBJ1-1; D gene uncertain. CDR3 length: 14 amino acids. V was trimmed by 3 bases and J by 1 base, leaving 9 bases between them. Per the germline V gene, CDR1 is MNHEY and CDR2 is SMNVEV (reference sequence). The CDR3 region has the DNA TGTGCCAGCAGTTTTATAAACAAGAACACTGAAGCTTTCTTT. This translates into CASSFINKNTEAFF.

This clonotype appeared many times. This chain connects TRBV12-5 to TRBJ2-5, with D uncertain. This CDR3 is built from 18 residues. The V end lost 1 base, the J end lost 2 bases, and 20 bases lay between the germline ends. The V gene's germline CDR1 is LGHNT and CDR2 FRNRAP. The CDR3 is CASGLGIFGLPWQETQYF. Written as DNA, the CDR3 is TGTGCTAGTGGTTTGGGCATTTTCGGTCTCCCATGGCAAGAGACCCAGTACTTC.

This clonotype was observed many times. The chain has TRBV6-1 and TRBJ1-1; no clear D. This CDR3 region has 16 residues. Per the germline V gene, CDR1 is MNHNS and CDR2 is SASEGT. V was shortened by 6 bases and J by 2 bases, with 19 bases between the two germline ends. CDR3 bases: TGTGCCAGCAGCCTTGTAGTATTTGCACCCAACACTGAAGCTTTCTTT. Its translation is CASSLVVFAPNTEAFF.

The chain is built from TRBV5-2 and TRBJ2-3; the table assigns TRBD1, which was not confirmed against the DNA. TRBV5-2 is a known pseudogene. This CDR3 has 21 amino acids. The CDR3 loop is CAMSPGRHSIIPWTSTDTQYF. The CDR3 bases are TGTGCCATGAGCCCCGGCCGGCACAGCATAATTCCTTGGACTAGCACAGATACGCAGTATTTT.

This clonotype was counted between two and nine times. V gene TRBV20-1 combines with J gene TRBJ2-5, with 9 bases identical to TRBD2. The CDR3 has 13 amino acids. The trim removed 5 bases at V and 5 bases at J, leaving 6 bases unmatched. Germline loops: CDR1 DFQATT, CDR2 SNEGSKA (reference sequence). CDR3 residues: CSALLAGRETQYF. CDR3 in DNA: TGCAGTGCTCTCCTAGCGGGGAGGGAGACCCAGTACTTC.